Presented here are 23 T cell receptor beta chains from one specimen sequenced in a study of OX40 agonist ivuxolimab in advanced cancers. Clones were read by immunoSEQ multiplex PCR, and TCRdb kept only the in-frame ones, dropping some. The sample carries roughly 63,000 clones, about 86% recorded once. The sequences come from CD4+ or CD8+ T cells sorted from blood, collected in a trial of the OX40 agonist ivuxolimab. All receptors come from an adult with an advanced solid tumor such as melanoma, head and neck, liver or kidney cancer.

The sample holds one count of this clone. The rearrangement uses TRBV30 and TRBJ1-1, with 10 bases identical to TRBD1. J was trimmed by 4 bases and V by 2 bases; bases with no gene match: 13. Germline-derived CDR1 and CDR2 are GTSNPN and SVGIG (reference sequence). There are 17 residues in the CDR3. Here the CDR3 reads CAWSSRFDRGLVTEAFF. Here the CDR3 DNA reads TGTGCCTGGAGTTCACGCTTCGACAGGGGGCTTGTCACTGAAGCTTTCTTT.

This clone occurred once. V is TRBV19 and J is TRBJ1-2; 11 bases agree with TRBD1. Germline assignment: CDR1 LNHDA and CDR2 SQIVND (reference sequence). The ends lost 6 bases at V and 8 bases at J; junction bases unmatched: 14. CDR3 length equals 16 residues. The CDR3 nucleotides read TGTGCCAGTAGGCGCGGGACAGGGGGTTATGTGGAAGGCTACACCTTC. Translated: CASRRGTGGYVEGYTF.

This clone was seen a single time. The chain couples TRBV7-2 to TRBJ2-7; either TRBD1 or TRBD2 may fit D (8 bases each). In germline, CDR1 is SGHTA, CDR2 FQGNSA. This CDR3 is built from 16 residues. V lost 4 bases to trimming and J lost 3 bases, with 19 bases between them. CDR3 nucleotides: TGTGCCAGCAGCTCGGGAGGGACAGGCCTTCTCTACGAGCAGTACTTC. Protein: CASSSGGTGLLYEQYF.

This sequence joins TRBV19 and TRBJ1-3; 7 bases are shared with TRBD1. V lost 6 bases, J lost 1 base, and 18 bases stayed unmatched. This CDR3 contains 19 residues. Germline values: CDR1 LNHDA, CDR2 SQIVND (reference sequence). This chain's CDR3 is CASRTGVSGRGTSGNTIYF. The DNA of the CDR3 is TGTGCCAGTAGAACAGGGGTTTCGGGTCGGGGAACATCTGGAAACACCATATATTTT. Using reference TRBV19 and TRBJ1-3 for the parts outside the CDR3, the full variable domain is DGGITQSPKYLFRKEGQNVTLSCEQNLNHDAMYWYRQDPGQGLRLIYYSQIVNDFQKGDIAEGYSVSREKKESFPLTVTSAQKNPTAFYLCASRTGVSGRGTSGNTIYFGEGSWLTVV.

V gene TRBV7-2 combines with J gene TRBJ2-7; 10 nucleotides agree with TRBD2. There are 15 residues in the CDR3. Per germline, CDR1 SGHTA and CDR2 FQGNSA. J lost 0 bases, V lost 5 bases, and 4 bases had no gene match. The CDR3 sequence: CASSRSSGSSYEQYF. As DNA, the CDR3 is TGTGCCAGCAGCCGATCTAGCGGGAGCTCCTACGAGCAGTACTTC.

This chain connects TRBV5-1 to TRBJ1-1; weak D call: TRBD1 (6 bases). Germline lookup yields CDR1 SGHRS and CDR2 YFSETQ. CDR3 length: 12 residues. V lost 4 bases and J lost 10, with 14 bases in between. The CDR3, as DNA: TGCGCCAGCAGCCCCGAGGGGGGGGCAGCTTTCTTT. It is translated as CASSPEGGAAFF. The full variable domain, with the rest looked up from reference TRBV5-1 and TRBJ1-1, is KAGVTQTPRYLIKTRGQQVTLSCSPISGHRSVSWYQQTPGQGLQFLFEYFSETQRNKGNFPGRFSGRQFSNSRSEMNVSTLELGDSALYLCASSPEGGAAFFGQGTRLTVV.

This clone appeared a few times. The J gene is TRBJ2-7, the V gene TRBV6-5; TRBD1 agrees at 7 bases. V was clipped by 6 bases and J by 1 base; unmatched bases: 3. The germline CDR1 and CDR2 sequences are MNHEY and SVGAGI. This CDR3 has 13 residues. CDR3 amino acids: CASSQGQSYEQYF. The CDR3 nucleotides are TGTGCCAGCAGCCAGGGACAGTCCTACGAGCAGTACTTC.

The chain links TRBV5-1 to TRBJ1-1, with TRBD1 matching over 11 bases. Germline CDR1 and CDR2: SGHRS and YFSETQ. This CDR3 is built from 15 residues. V lost 3 bases and J lost 8; bases outside the gene matches: 9. In nucleotides, the CDR3 is TGCGCCAGCAGCTCCGGACAGGGGGCGAGTGGAGAAGCTTTCTTT. Translation gives CASSSGQGASGEAFF. Based on the CDR3 plus reference TRBV5-1 and TRBJ1-1, the full variable domain is KAGVTQTPRYLIKTRGQQVTLSCSPISGHRSVSWYQQTPGQGLQFLFEYFSETQRNKGNFPGRFSGRQFSNSRSEMNVSTLELGDSALYLCASSSGQGASGEAFFGQGTRLTVV.

V and J are TRBV7-2 and TRBJ2-5; no clear D. Germline values: CDR1 SGHTA, CDR2 FQGNSA. V gave up 5 bases and J gave up 9 bases, with 7 bases separating them. The CDR3 runs to 10 residues. CDR3 coding DNA: TGTGCCAGCAGCCCCAATTCCCAGTACTTC. Translated: CASSPNSQYF. The complete variable domain, with remaining parts taken from reference TRBV7-2 and TRBJ2-5, reads GAGVSQSPSNKVTEKGKDVELRCDPISGHTALYWYRQSLGQGLEFLIYFQGNSAPDKSGLPSDRFSAERTGGSVSTLTIQRTQQEDSAVYLCASSPNSQYFGPGTRLLVL.

The chain uses TRBV9 and TRBJ1-2; 9 bases agree with TRBD1. Germline values: CDR1 SGDLS, CDR2 YYNGEE. The CDR3 loop spans 14 amino acids. After removal of 3 bases from V and 3 bases from J, the junction contained 3 bases not matched to a gene. The CDR3: CASSGRDRDYGYTF. The CDR3 region has the DNA TGTGCCAGCAGCGGGAGGGACAGGGACTATGGCTACACCTTC.

This clone was detected only once. The rearrangement joins TRBV14 to TRBJ1-1; D gene uncertain. CDR1 and CDR2 from the germline V gene are SGHDN and FVKESK. V dropped 4 bases and J dropped 5 bases, with 17 bases sitting between them. The CDR3 is made up of 15 amino acids. CDR3 sequence: CASSRINPGRTEAFF. Written as DNA, the CDR3 is TGTGCCAGCAGCCGCATAAATCCGGGCCGGACTGAAGCTTTCTTT.

The chain uses TRBV14 and TRBJ1-4; 7 positions agree with TRBD1. The CDR3 totals 19 residues. Per the germline V gene, CDR1 is SGHDN and CDR2 is FVKESK. The trim removed 2 bases at V and 1 base at J, leaving 13 bases unmatched. CDR3 nucleotide sequence: TGTGCCAGCAGCCAAACCCCGGCAGGGGGACTTCGAACTAATGAAAAACTGTTTTTT. It codes for CASSQTPAGGLRTNEKLFF.

This sequence joins TRBV29-1 and TRBJ2-7; D possibly corresponds to TRBD2 (6 bases). Trimming removed 6 bases from V and 0 bases from J, with 9 bases in between. The CDR3 extends over 12 amino acids. Germline loops: CDR1 SQVTM, CDR2 ANQGSEA. CDR3 region: CSVTGVSYEQYF. The CDR3 nucleotides read TGCAGCGTGACGGGGGTCTCCTACGAGCAGTACTTC.

The rearrangement uses TRBV2 and TRBJ1-4, with 7 nucleotides matching TRBD1. V shed 10 bases, J shed 4 bases, and the junction held 6 bases outside the gene matches. CDR3 length: 13 amino acids. Germline CDR1 and CDR2: SNHLY and FYNNEI. The CDR3 region has the DNA TGTGCCAATCGACAGGGCCGTAATGAAAAACTGTTTTTT. Translating it yields CANRQGRNEKLFF. The whole variable domain, filled in from reference TRBV2 and TRBJ1-4, reads EPEVTQTPSHQVTQMGQEVILRCVPISNHLYFYWYRQILGQKVEFLVSFYNNEISEKSEIFDDQFSVERPDGSNFTLKIRSTKLEDSAMYFCANRQGRNEKLFFGSGTQLSVL.

In DNA form, the CDR3 reads TGTGCCAGTAGTATGACCGGGACGCCAAAAGGCTACACCTTC. It translates to CASSMTGTPKGYTF. V is TRBV19 and J is TRBJ1-2; TRBD1 is a possible D gene (5 bases). Deletions cut 3 bases from V and 8 bases from J, with 16 bases between. Germline V gives CDR1 LNHDA, CDR2 SQIVND (reference sequence). CDR3 length equals 14 residues.

This chain connects TRBV5-6 to TRBJ1-1; 7 bases match TRBD1. Germline V gene data show CDR1 as SGHDT and CDR2 as YYEEEE. The CDR3 extends over 14 amino acids. V trimming: 3 bases; J trimming: 5 bases; junction bases outside the gene matches: 7. In DNA form, the CDR3 reads TGTGCCAGCAGCTCCCAAGGGGGCAGGACTGAAGCTTTCTTT. This translates into CASSSQGGRTEAFF. Together with reference TRBV5-6 and TRBJ1-1, the CDR3 gives the full variable domain: DAGVTQSPTHLIKTRGQQVTLRCSPKSGHDTVSWYQQALGQGPQFIFQYYEEEERQRGNFPDRFSGHQFPNYSSELNVNALLLGDSALYLCASSSQGGRTEAFFGQGTRLTVV.

The genes are TRBV7-9 and TRBJ1-1, with D perhaps matching TRBD1 (5 bases). Trimming pared 2 bases from V and 1 base from J, leaving 5 bases between. The germline V gene encodes CDR1 SEHNR and CDR2 FQNEAQ (reference sequence). CDR3 length equals 13 residues. The CDR3 DNA is TGTGCCAGCAGCTTAAGGGGGAACACTGAAGCTTTCTTT. Translation gives CASSLRGNTEAFF.

This clone was seen a handful of times. This sequence joins TRBV19 and TRBJ1-5; unclear D gene. This CDR3 is built from 14 residues. Germline V CDR1 and CDR2: LNHDA, SQIVND (reference sequence). The V end lost 3 bases, the J end lost 4 bases, and 10 bases lay between the germline ends. The CDR3 DNA reads TGTGCCAGTAGTATCTTAGGAGGGAATCAGCCCCAGCATTTT. As protein: CASSILGGNQPQHF.

The V gene is TRBV6-5, the J gene TRBJ1-2, with 7 bases identical to TRBD1. Germline lookup yields CDR1 MNHEY and CDR2 SVGAGI. The CDR3 spans 13 residues. Germline trimming cut 6 bases from V and 8 bases from J; bases unmatched to any gene: 9. The CDR3 DNA follows: TGTGCCAGCAGCCCCGACAGGGAGGGCGGCTACACCTTC. Its protein product is CASSPDREGGYTF.

This clone has a handful of counts. The chain carries TRBV5-1 and TRBJ1-1, with D maybe TRBD1 (5 bases). The CDR3 has 14 amino acids. V lost 0 bases, J lost 1 base, and 7 bases lay in between. CDR1 is SGHRS, CDR2 YFSETQ, per germline. CDR3 in DNA: TGCGCCAGCAGCTTGGGAACAGGGAACACTGAAGCTTTCTTT. Amino acids: CASSLGTGNTEAFF.

This clone was found once. One end of the junction does not line up with germline, which may come from a read error. The V and J genes are TRBV2 and TRBJ1-1; the match to TRBD1 covers 7 bases. Germline CDR1 and CDR2: SNHLY and FYNNEI. The CDR3 spans 12 residues. The DNA of the CDR3 is TGTGCCAGCAGGGCAGCTAGGGGACAGTTCCTCTTT. It encodes CASRAARGQFLF.

The chain is built from TRBV27 and TRBJ2-7, with 8 nucleotides matching TRBD2. V was pared by 7 bases and J by 2 bases, with 4 bases of the junction left unmatched. Germline CDR1 reads MNHEY; CDR2 reads SMNVEV (reference sequence). The CDR3 is 13 residues long. The CDR3 DNA reads as TGTGCCAGCACGCGGGGGGCCCCCTACGAGCAGTACTTC. This codes for CASTRGAPYEQYF.

This chain links TRBV5-5 with TRBJ2-3; D is possibly TRBD2 (5 bases). The length of the CDR3 is 16 residues. Trimming shortened V by 5 bases and J by 3 bases, and 19 bases separated the two germline ends. Germline V gene sequence: CDR1 SGHKS, CDR2 YYEKEE (reference sequence). The CDR3 sequence is CASRSRLTQTTDTQYF. The CDR3 DNA is TGTGCCAGCAGATCACGACTAACACAAACTACAGATACGCAGTATTTT.